This TCR beta chain is from a study of T cell repertoires in cytomegalovirus infection. In the study overall: Well-studied HLA-B-restricted CMV epitopes were used in the study alongside recently identified HLA-C-restricted ones. Public TCR beta signatures indicated both CMV infection and matching HLA type.

TCRdb recomputed calls from the reads with MiXCR, one row per CDR3 protein. The sample has roughly 990,000 distinct CDR3 sequences; roughly 30% are singletons. The length of the CDR3 is 12 residues. The germline gives CDR1 SGHDT, CDR2 YYEEEE. V shed 4 bases and J shed 8 bases, with 12 bases lying between them. A remark on this clonotype: The antigen is not known.

Study-level results: CMV-specific TCR beta clonotypes restricted by HLA-C were the ones dominating the ex vivo response. Frequencies of public TCR beta families were cumulated, and this identified carriers of CMV plus the relevant HLA.

The TCR was taken from a human donor in good health (CMV status not recorded). Some clones in this sample may be carry-over from other donors' samples. This chain connects TRBV5-6 to TRBJ1-1; a weak D match, TRBD1 (5 bases). The sequencing used cultured CD8+ T cells from PBMCs, collected from culture after CMV antigen stimulation. The CDR3: CASSVGRGEAFF. CDR3 DNA: TGTGCCAGCAGCGTAGGACGGGGCGAAGCTTTCTTT. Full variable domain (remainder filled in from reference TRBV5-6 and TRBJ1-1): DAGVTQSPTHLIKTRGQQVTLRCSPKSGHDTVSWYQQALGQGPQFIFQYYEEEERQRGNFPDRFSGHQFPNYSSELNVNALLLGDSALYLCASSVGRGEAFFGQGTRLTVV.